The source of this TCR beta chain is a study of post-analysis software for immune sequencing data. Looking at the study overall: Recorded subtypes: relapsing-remitting, secondary progressive, progressive-relapsing; some patients unannotated. Findings and limits, study-wide: Strong co-clustering by F measure linked samples that shared a preparation batch.

Prepared TCR beta cDNA libraries contained unique molecular identifiers. The source material, 1 to 10 million T cells, gave rise to about 460,000 cDNA molecules. Each CDR3 protein is one row after TCRdb ran MiXCR on the PCR reads. Among 650,000 to 850,000 distinct CDR3 sequences listed, roughly half were seen once. This clonotype was picked up a small number of times. The target antigen is unknown. The sequenced material came from blood. The receptor's source is a girl between 5 and 17 years old with multiple sclerosis.

The CDR3 nucleotides read TGCAGCATCCAGCGGGGCCTCTCCTACGAGCAGTACTTC. Its protein product is CSIQRGLSYEQYF. V usage is TRBV29-1 and J usage is TRBJ2-7; 7 nucleotides align to TRBD2. This CDR3 region has 13 residues. Germline V CDR1 and CDR2: SQVTM, ANQGSEA. The V gene end was trimmed by 8 bases and the J gene end by 0 bases; junction bases not matched to a gene: 7.